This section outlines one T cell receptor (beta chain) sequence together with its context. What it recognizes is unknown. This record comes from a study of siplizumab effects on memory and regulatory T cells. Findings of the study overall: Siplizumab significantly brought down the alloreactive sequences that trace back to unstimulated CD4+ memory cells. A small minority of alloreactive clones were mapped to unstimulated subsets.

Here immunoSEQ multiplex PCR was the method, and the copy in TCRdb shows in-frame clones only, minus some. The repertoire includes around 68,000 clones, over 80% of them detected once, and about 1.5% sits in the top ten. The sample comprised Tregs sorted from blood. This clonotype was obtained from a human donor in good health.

CDR3 coding DNA: TGTGCCAGCAGCGGGGGGGGTACGATAGCCAAAAACATTCAGTACTTC. It is translated as CASSGGGTIAKNIQYF. The chain combines TRBV7-2 with TRBJ2-4; 7 nucleotides line up with TRBD2. CDR1 and CDR2 from the germline V gene are SGHTA and FQGNSA. Losses at the gene ends were 5 bases for V and 0 bases for J; bases not matched to a gene: 7. The CDR3 runs to 16 residues.